This TCR beta chain was captured in a study of T-cell reconstitution after alpha-beta-depleted transplantation in children. This clonotype was detected ten times or more. During its preparation, the TCRbeta library received unique molecular identifiers. TCRdb used MiXCR to reprocess the PCR reads, holding one entry per CDR3 protein. Found here are about 610,000 distinct CDR3 sequences, about 11% of them singletons; the top ten hold roughly 4%. V was pared by 3 bases and J by 6 bases, with 14 bases of the junction left unmatched. CDR3 length: 16 amino acids. Germline V gives CDR1 ENHRY, CDR2 SYGVKD. This specimen was PBMCs from the stem cell graft donor, taken from the stem cell graft. The V and J genes are TRBV10-3 and TRBJ2-7; 7 bases line up with TRBD2. The clonotype was recovered from a human donor who donated a stem cell graft to a child with acute myeloid leukemia. The CDR3 DNA reads TGTGCCATCAGTGACGCAAAAGGGACCGCTAGCGGCGAGCAGTACTTC. The encoded protein is CAISDAKGTASGEQYF.